This TCR beta chain comes out of a study of PD-1 blockade in mismatch repair-deficient tumors. In this sample, this clone turned up once. The CDR3 has 16 residues. Germline values: CDR1 SNHLY, CDR2 FYNNEI. After removal of 2 bases from V and 3 bases from J, the junction contained 6 bases not matched to a gene. Here immunoSEQ multiplex PCR was the method, and the copy in TCRdb shows in-frame clones only, minus some. The sample has 40,000 to 60,000 clones, roughly 78% seen once. The sequenced sample was peripheral blood, obtained 4 weeks after starting pembrolizumab. J is TRBJ1-4 and V is TRBV2; the match to TRBD1 covers 7 bases. The origin of this receptor is an adult with mismatch repair-deficient cancer. The CDR3 region is CASSESTGHSNEKLFF. The CDR3 DNA sequence: TGTGCCAGCAGTGAATCGACAGGGCACTCTAATGAAAAACTGTTTTTT. The whole variable domain, filled in from reference TRBV2 and TRBJ1-4, reads EPEVTQTPSHQVTQMGQEVILRCVPISNHLYFYWYRQILGQKVEFLVSFYNNEISEKSEIFDDQFSVERPDGSNFTLKIRSTKLEDSAMYFCASSESTGHSNEKLFFGSGTQLSVL.